This T cell receptor beta chain was observed in a study of blood T cell repertoires in COVID-19 (dated by TCRdb to 2019 to 2021). About the investigation overall: The collaborator samples originated in the United States, Italy and Spain and spanned the acute and convalescent phases of COVID-19. Subjects who had been exposed to COVID-19, were actively infected with it, or had recovered from it provided the deeply sampled blood TCRbeta repertoires that made up the dataset. The repertoires were released in a freely available public database intended as a resource for research on the immune response to SARS-CoV-2. Where available, HLA class I and class II types were taken from metadata supplied by the sample provider and were not determined by assay-based typing. A de-identified subject ID, COVID-19 status, age in years and sex were almost always included in the sample metadata. The samples were drawn from two sources: the first 160 participants of the ongoing ImmuneRACE study, and over 1,000 subjects contributed by 6 global collaborators. The material from the prospective study consisted of cDNA or gDNA derived from T cells, B-cell-depleted T cells, or PBMCs.

The CDR3 numbers 16 residues from cysteine through phenylalanine. The entry retains the CDR3 DNA only, 48 bases that are in frame from base 1. Trimming takes 5 bases off V and 5 bases off J; junction bases not matched to a gene: 13. Sequences ENHRY (CDR1) and SYGVKD (CDR2) are obtained from the germline V gene. In the case of this clone: The antigen it recognizes is unknown. Per-base qualities were not stored, and no clone one base away is much larger.

Broad study findings and their caveats: How much clinical and demographic metadata was included differed by source and by participant, and the metadata was provided uncurated.

One collaborating source in Seattle enrolled patients while the patients were actively infected and followed the patients over time throughout the course of disease. The collaborating institutions used their own protocols to collect whole blood in K2EDTA tubes. For TCRbeta analysis, collaborator samples were shipped as frozen whole blood, as isolated PBMCs, or as DNA extracted from either sample type. TCRbeta CDR3 regions were amplified from genomic DNA by means of the immunoSEQ Assay, a bias-controlled multiplex PCR. The original methods were these. The number of nucleated cells in each sample was estimated by amplification of reference gene primers within the assay. To quantify the absolute abundance of each unique TCRbeta CDR3 rearrangement, sequence reads were collapsed and filtered. Productive Simpson clonality was computed per sample as the square root of Simpson's diversity index over productive rearrangements. TCRdb mirrors the immuneACCESS table, restricted to in-frame sequences. Some clones are absent from its copies; in checked studies, under half trace to an unresolved V gene, and the reason for the others is unknown. The V and J calls and clone size were taken over from that table, and D and trimming were inferred from the DNA. The sample has more than 350,000 clones on record, 80% to 90% of them singletons. The ten largest clones represent 10% of the sample.

Specimen: peripheral blood. Recombination connected TRBV10-3 to TRBJ2-5; 8 central bases correspond to TRBD1. This clonotype was obtained from a woman under 40 with COVID-19, enrolled during active disease. The base sequence is TGTGCCATCAGTTTCTTAGCAGGGGGCGCGGGGGAGACCCAGTACTTC. Translated, it gives CAISFLAGGAGETQYF.